The next 26 T cell receptor beta chains were all read from a single sample in a study of blood T cell repertoires in COVID-19. Using immunoSEQ multiplex PCR, the repertoire was profiled, and TCRdb retains in-frame clones only, with some absent. The sample records a few hundred thousand clones, around 85% being singletons. Input material: PBMCs or T cells enriched from blood (not recorded which). These receptors all come from a middle-aged man who had recovered from COVID-19.

The J gene is TRBJ1-6, the V gene TRBV3-1 (or the pseudogene TRBV3-2); 7 bases match TRBD1. V lost 4 bases and J lost 7; bases outside the gene matches: 4. This CDR3 has 14 amino acids. In germline, CDR1 is LGHDT, CDR2 YNNKEL (reference sequence). CDR3 in amino acids: CASSPDRVNSPLHF. The CDR3 DNA is TGTGCCAGCAGCCCCGACAGGGTCAATTCACCCCTCCACTTT.

The gene calls are TRBV12-2 and TRBJ2-1; the D call TRBD2 from the table was never checked on the DNA. TRBV12-2 is described as a pseudogene. This CDR3 has 19 residues. In nucleotides, the CDR3 is TGTGCAAGTCGCTTCCTCGCTAGCGGGAGCGCATCCTCCTACAATGAGCAGTTCTTC. Translated, it gives CASRFLASGSASSYNEQFF.

The V gene is TRBV7-3, the J gene TRBJ1-1; tentative D call: TRBD1 (5 bases). Trimming took 3 bases from V and 0 from J, leaving 8 bases between them. Germline V gives CDR1 SGHTA, CDR2 FQGTGA. This CDR3 has 14 residues. CDR3 coding DNA: TGTGCCAGCAGCTTGGCAGGGTTGAACACTGAAGCTTTCTTT. This translates into CASSLAGLNTEAFF.

The chain carries TRBV6-5 and TRBJ2-7; TRBD1 might be the D (6 bases). The germline V gene encodes CDR1 MNHEY and CDR2 SVGAGI. Deletions cut 0 bases from V and 3 bases from J, with 12 bases between. CDR3 length equals 15 residues. The CDR3 coding sequence is TGTGCCAGCAGTTACTCGGACAGAGCTGACTACGAGCAGTACTTC. The encoded protein is CASSYSDRADYEQYF.

The CDR3 sequence: CAWDRVGGELFF. In DNA, the CDR3 is TGTGCCTGGGACAGGGTTGGCGGGGAGCTGTTTTTT. This chain links TRBV30 with TRBJ2-2, with 7 bases identical to TRBD1. Unmatched junction bases numbered 4, after V lost 5 bases and J lost 7 bases. CDR3 length: 12 amino acids. Germline assignment: CDR1 GTSNPN and CDR2 SVGIG (reference sequence).

This chain connects TRBV6-1 to TRBJ1-2, with TRBD1 as a possible D gene (6 bases). This CDR3 is 15 amino acids long. The V gene lost 0 bases and the J gene lost 7 bases, with 15 bases spanning the gap. The germline V gene encodes CDR1 MNHNS and CDR2 SASEGT. This CDR3 is CASSEAGNRVSGYTF. The DNA for the CDR3 is TGTGCCAGCAGTGAAGCGGGGAACAGGGTTAGTGGCTACACCTTC.

V is TRBV9 and J is TRBJ2-1; 11 bases are a match to TRBD2. CDR1 is SGDLS, CDR2 YYNGEE, per germline. The ends lost 2 bases at V and 4 bases at J; junction bases unmatched: 5. This CDR3 spans 16 amino acids. The CDR3: CASSVSGRARYNEQFF. CDR3 DNA: TGTGCCAGCAGCGTTAGCGGGAGGGCCAGGTACAATGAGCAGTTCTTC.

The V call is TRBV24-1, the J call TRBJ1-2; 10 bases are shared with TRBD1. Germline V gene lookup returns CDR1 KGHDR and CDR2 SFDVKD. This CDR3 has 13 residues. J lost 6 bases, V lost 4 bases, and 1 base had no gene match. This CDR3 reads CATSETGGNGYTF. Written as DNA, the CDR3 is TGTGCCACCAGTGAGACAGGGGGCAATGGCTACACCTTC.

The rearrangement uses TRBV5-1 and TRBJ2-3; D may be TRBD1 (5 bases). The CDR3 contains 13 residues. The V end was cut by 4 bases, the J end by 6 bases, with 12 bases between. Per germline, CDR1 SGHRS and CDR2 YFSETQ. The CDR3, as DNA: TGCGCCAGCAGCCCCAGGCAGGGTGATACGCAGTATTTT. Translated: CASSPRQGDTQYF.

This clone was seen just once. The chain joins TRBV10-1 to TRBJ2-1; TRBD1 is a possible D gene (6 bases). Trimming shortened V by 11 bases and J by 7 bases, and 9 bases separated the two germline ends. Germline assignment: CDR1 WNHNN and CDR2 SYGVQD (reference sequence). The CDR3 covers 10 residues. CDR3 region: CASRGNEQFF. DNA for the CDR3: TGCGCCTCCAGGGGAAATGAGCAGTTCTTC.

This clone appeared many times. The chain links TRBV6-2 or TRBV6-3 to TRBJ2-2; possible D gene TRBD2, 5 bases. The ends were cut back, 4 bases at V and 7 bases at J, with 16 bases in the middle. Per the germline V gene, CDR1 is MNHEY and CDR2 is SVGEGT. This CDR3 has 15 residues. CDR3: CASSLGSDLIGELFF. The CDR3 region has the DNA TGTGCCAGCAGTTTGGGTAGCGACTTGATCGGGGAGCTGTTTTTT.

The chain has TRBV5-1 and TRBJ1-4; TRBD1 agrees at 9 bases. CDR3 length: 16 amino acids. Germline trimming cut 0 bases from V and 8 bases from J; bases unmatched to any gene: 8. From germline, CDR1 is SGHRS and CDR2 YFSETQ. Here the CDR3 reads CASSLVPLDRGEKLFF. Here the CDR3 DNA reads TGCGCCAGCAGCTTGGTCCCTCTGGACAGGGGCGAAAAACTGTTTTTT.

The chain carries TRBV4-3 and TRBJ2-2, with 10 bases identical to TRBD2. Trimming at V came to 0 bases and at J to 5 bases, leaving 9 bases not matched to a gene. The CDR3 runs to 18 residues. In germline, CDR1 is LGHNA, CDR2 YSLEER. The CDR3 loop reads CASSQDRLAGVETGELFF. The CDR3, as DNA: TGCGCCAGCAGCCAAGACCGGCTAGCGGGAGTGGAAACCGGGGAGCTGTTTTTT.

This clone was picked up one time. The rearrangement links TRBV6-1 to TRBJ2-2; D possibly corresponds to TRBD2 (5 bases). CDR1 MNHNS and CDR2 SASEGT come from the germline V gene. CDR3 length: 19 amino acids. V dropped 4 bases and J dropped 6 bases, with 27 bases sitting between them. The CDR3 reads CASSGGLGLNLWRAGELFF. The CDR3 coding sequence is TGTGCCAGCAGTGGAGGGTTGGGCCTTAATCTTTGGCGGGCCGGGGAGCTGTTTTTT.

The chain employs TRBV18 and TRBJ1-1, with D possibly TRBD1 on 5 matching bases. Trimming left V 3 bases short and J 0 bases short, with 8 bases between. Germline CDR1 reads KGHSH; CDR2 reads LQKENI. The CDR3 totals 14 residues. For the CDR3, the DNA is TGTGCCAGCTCACCCCGACAGTTGAACACTGAAGCTTTCTTT. It is translated as CASSPRQLNTEAFF.

The chain combines TRBV5-5 with TRBJ1-4, with D uncertain. V was trimmed by 4 bases and J by 5 bases, leaving 15 bases between them. The length of the CDR3 is 15 residues. Germline V gene lookup returns CDR1 SGHKS and CDR2 YYEKEE (reference sequence). CDR3 DNA sequence: TGTGCCAGCAGCCTGTACGGAGGGCAGAATGAAAAACTGTTTTTT. Translation gives CASSLYGGQNEKLFF. Full variable domain (remainder filled in from reference TRBV5-5 and TRBJ1-4): DAGVTQSPTHLIKTRGQQVTLRCSPISGHKSVSWYQQVLGQGPQFIFQYYEKEERGRGNFPDRFSARQFPNYSSELNVNALLLGDSALYLCASSLYGGQNEKLFFGSGTQLSVL.

Regarding this clone: Other nucleotide sequences from this sample produce the same CDR3. The V call is TRBV6-5, the J call TRBJ1-2, with 7 bases matching TRBD1. CDR1 is MNHEY, CDR2 SVGAGI, per germline. The trim removed 2 bases at V and 7 bases at J, leaving 7 bases unmatched. This CDR3 has 14 amino acids. The CDR3 DNA reads as TGTGCCAGCAGTTACGGAACAGGGGTTGGTGGCTACACCTTC. Protein: CASSYGTGVGGYTF.

The rearrangement uses TRBV18 and TRBJ2-5, with D possibly TRBD2 on 7 matching bases. Per the germline V gene, CDR1 is KGHSH and CDR2 is LQKENI. The V end was cut by 6 bases, the J end by 2 bases, with 13 bases between. This CDR3 is built from 14 residues. The chain's CDR3 is CASSPRGGQETQYF. CDR3 coding DNA: TGTGCCAGCTCCCCAAGGGGGGGGCAAGAGACCCAGTACTTC.

The count of this clone is one. The chain joins TRBV5-1 to TRBJ1-2, with a possible D match to TRBD1 (5 bases). This CDR3 has 13 amino acids. CDR1 SGHRS and CDR2 YFSETQ come from the germline V gene. Between the trimmed V and J ends, which lost 0 bases and 6 bases, there was a span of 9 bases. The CDR3 nucleotides read TGCGCCAGCAGCTTGGGTTCAGGGAATGGCTACACCTTC. Its protein product is CASSLGSGNGYTF.

In the case of this clone: This sample also contains other DNA sequences that code for the same CDR3. The chain joins TRBV5-5 to TRBJ1-2; possibly TRBD1 for D (5 bases). The CDR3 covers 13 residues. V was clipped by 4 bases and J by 2 bases, with 9 bases between them. Germline lookup yields CDR1 SGHKS and CDR2 YYEKEE (reference sequence). CDR3 region: CASSLTENYGYTF. For the CDR3, the DNA is TGTGCCAGCAGCCTGACAGAAAACTATGGCTACACCTTC.

The chain has TRBV7-2 and TRBJ1-4; no firm D call. Germline V gene sequence: CDR1 SGHTA, CDR2 FQGNSA. The CDR3 consists of 15 residues. With 0 bases removed from V and 8 bases from J, the gap between germline ends came to 13 bases. The CDR3 loop is CASSLAEGDREKLFF. In nucleotides, the CDR3 is TGTGCCAGCAGCTTAGCGGAGGGTGATAGGGAAAAACTGTTTTTT.

The table lists this clone with a count of one. V is TRBV5-4 and J is TRBJ1-6; D is unclear. Germline V gene lookup returns CDR1 SGHNT and CDR2 YYREEE (reference sequence). V gave up 0 bases and J gave up 9 bases, with 7 bases separating them. CDR3 length: 13 residues. For the CDR3, the DNA is TGTGCCAGCAGCTTGGCCGTCAGTTCACCCCTCCACTTT. As protein: CASSLAVSSPLHF.

This rearrangement joins TRBV9 to TRBJ1-1; the match to TRBD1 covers 10 bases. The V segment lost 3 bases and the J segment 5 bases; nucleotides outside the gene matches: 1. The CDR3 sequence is 13 residues long. Looked up from germline, CDR1 is SGDLS and CDR2 is YYNGEE. CDR3 in amino acids: CASSEGQGTEAFF. The CDR3 DNA is TGTGCCAGCAGCGAGGGACAGGGGACTGAAGCTTTCTTT.

The V call is TRBV2, the J call TRBJ2-7, with 13 positions matching TRBD2. The CDR3 has 14 amino acids. V lost 6 bases, J lost 2 bases, and 1 base stayed unmatched. Germline V lookup: CDR1 SNHLY, CDR2 FYNNEI. CDR3 coding DNA: TGTGCCAGCAGAGGACTAGCGGGAGCCTACGAGCAGTACTTC. Its protein product is CASRGLAGAYEQYF.

A few counts support this clone. The rearrangement uses TRBV10-1 and TRBJ2-7, with D tentatively TRBD2 (5 bases). Germline CDR1 WNHNN, CDR2 SYGVQD (reference sequence). V dropped 0 bases and J dropped 3 bases, with 6 bases sitting between them. CDR3 length equals 13 residues. For the CDR3, the DNA is TGCGCCAGCAGTGAGTCGACTAACTACGAGCAGTACTTC. This codes for CASSESTNYEQYF.

This chain joins TRBV24-1 and TRBJ2-2; TRBD1 aligns across 7 bases. The CDR3 is 14 residues long. Germline CDR1 KGHDR, CDR2 SFDVKD. V shed 3 bases, J shed 7 bases, and the junction held 4 bases outside the gene matches. In nucleotides, the CDR3 is TGTGCCACCAGTGATAACAGGGGTAACGGGGAGCTGTTTTTT. It translates to CATSDNRGNGELFF.